This T cell receptor beta chain came from a study of OX40 agonist ivuxolimab in advanced cancers. V was cut by 3 bases and J by 0 bases, with 10 bases left in between. CDR1 and CDR2 (germline): SGDLS, YYNGEE. There are 15 residues in the CDR3. Sequencing was performed with immunoSEQ multiplex PCR; in TCRdb, only in-frame clones are kept and a portion is missing. The sample contains just under 80,000 clones, roughly 90% of which appear only once. J is TRBJ1-3 and V is TRBV9; D may be TRBD1 (5 bases). The clonotype was recovered from an adult with an advanced solid tumor such as melanoma, head and neck, liver or kidney cancer. The source was CD4+ or CD8+ T cells sorted from blood, collected in a trial of the OX40 agonist ivuxolimab. In DNA, the CDR3 is TGTGCCAGCAGCGAGGGGACGCCCTCTGGAAACACCATATATTTT. It yields the protein CASSEGTPSGNTIYF.